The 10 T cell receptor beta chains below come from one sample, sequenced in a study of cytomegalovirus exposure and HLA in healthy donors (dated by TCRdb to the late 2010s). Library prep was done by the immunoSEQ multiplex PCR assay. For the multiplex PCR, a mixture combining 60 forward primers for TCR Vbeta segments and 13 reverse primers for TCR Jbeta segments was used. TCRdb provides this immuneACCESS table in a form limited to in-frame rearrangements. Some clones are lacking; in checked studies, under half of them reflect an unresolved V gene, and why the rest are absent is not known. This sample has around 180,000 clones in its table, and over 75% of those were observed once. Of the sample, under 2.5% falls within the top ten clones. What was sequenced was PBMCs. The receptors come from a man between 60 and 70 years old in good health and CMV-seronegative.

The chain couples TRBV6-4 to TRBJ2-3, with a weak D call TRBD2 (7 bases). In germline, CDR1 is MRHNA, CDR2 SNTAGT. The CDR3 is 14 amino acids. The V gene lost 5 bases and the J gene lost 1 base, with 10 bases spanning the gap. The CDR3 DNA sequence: TGTGCCAGCAGTCGAGGGGGGGGCACAGATACGCAGTATTTT. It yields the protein CASSRGGGTDTQYF.

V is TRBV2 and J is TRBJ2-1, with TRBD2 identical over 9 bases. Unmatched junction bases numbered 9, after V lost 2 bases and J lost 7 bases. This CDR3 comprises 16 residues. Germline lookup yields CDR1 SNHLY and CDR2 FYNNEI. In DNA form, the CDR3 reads TGTGCCAGCAGTGAAACGGGCGGGGGGGCGTTAAATGAGCAGTTCTTC. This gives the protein CASSETGGGALNEQFF.

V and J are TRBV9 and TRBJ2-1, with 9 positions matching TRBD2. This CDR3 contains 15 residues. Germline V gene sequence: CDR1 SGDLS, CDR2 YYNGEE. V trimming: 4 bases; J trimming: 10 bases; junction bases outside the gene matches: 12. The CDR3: CASSPGIAGVREQFF. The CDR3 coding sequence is TGTGCCAGCAGCCCCGGAATAGCGGGGGTGAGGGAGCAGTTCTTC.

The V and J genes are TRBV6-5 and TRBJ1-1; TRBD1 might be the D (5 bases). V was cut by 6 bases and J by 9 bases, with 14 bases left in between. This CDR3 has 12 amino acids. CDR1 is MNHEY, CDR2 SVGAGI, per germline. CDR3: CASRNDRDKAFF. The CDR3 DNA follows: TGTGCCAGCAGAAATGACAGAGATAAAGCTTTCTTT.

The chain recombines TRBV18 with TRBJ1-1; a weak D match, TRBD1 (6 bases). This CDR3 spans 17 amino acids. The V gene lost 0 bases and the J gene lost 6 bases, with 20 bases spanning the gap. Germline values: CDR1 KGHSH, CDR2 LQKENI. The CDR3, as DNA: TGTGCCAGCTCACCACCAACTGGACAGTGGCGTTTTGCTGAAGCTTTCTTT. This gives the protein CASSPPTGQWRFAEAFF.

As DNA, the CDR3 is TGTGCCAGCAGTACCCGGACAGGGAACGAGCAGTACTTC. Its translation: CASSTRTGNEQYF. V and J are TRBV6-5 and TRBJ2-7; 8 bases line up with TRBD1. The CDR3 sequence is 13 residues long. Germline CDR1 MNHEY, CDR2 SVGAGI. The trim removed 5 bases at V and 5 bases at J, leaving 5 bases unmatched.

The CDR3: CASSARGTSPYEQYF. CDR3 sequence (DNA): TGTGCCAGCAGCGCCCGGGGAACAAGTCCCTACGAGCAGTACTTC. The J gene is TRBJ2-7, the V gene TRBV9; TRBD2 might be the D (5 bases). Germline V lookup: CDR1 SGDLS, CDR2 YYNGEE. The CDR3 spans 15 residues. V was clipped by 3 bases and J by 2 bases, with 15 bases between them.

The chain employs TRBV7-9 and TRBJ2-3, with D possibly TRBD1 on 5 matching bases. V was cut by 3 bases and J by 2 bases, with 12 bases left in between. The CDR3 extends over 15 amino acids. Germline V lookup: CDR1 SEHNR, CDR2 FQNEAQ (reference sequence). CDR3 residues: CASSFKRGLTDTQYF. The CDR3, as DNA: TGTGCCAGCAGCTTTAAAAGGGGCCTCACAGATACGCAGTATTTT. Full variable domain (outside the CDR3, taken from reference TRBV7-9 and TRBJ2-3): DTGVSQNPRHKITKRGQNVTFRCDPISEHNRLYWYRQTLGQGPEFLTYFQNEAQLEKSRLLSDRFSAERPKGSFSTLEIQRTEQGDSAMYLCASSFKRGLTDTQYFGPGTRLTVL.

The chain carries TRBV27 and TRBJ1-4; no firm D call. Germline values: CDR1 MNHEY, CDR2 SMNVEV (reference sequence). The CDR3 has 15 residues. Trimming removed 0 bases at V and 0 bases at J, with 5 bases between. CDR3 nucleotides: TGTGCCAGCAGTTTATCCGCAGCAACTAATGAAAAACTGTTTTTT. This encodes CASSLSAATNEKLFF. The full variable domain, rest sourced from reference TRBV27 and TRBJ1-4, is EAQVTQNPRYLITVTGKKLTVTCSQNMNHEYMSWYRQDPGLGLRQIYYSMNVEVTDKGDVPEGYKVSRKEKRNFPLILESPSPNQTSLYFCASSLSAATNEKLFFGSGTQLSVL.

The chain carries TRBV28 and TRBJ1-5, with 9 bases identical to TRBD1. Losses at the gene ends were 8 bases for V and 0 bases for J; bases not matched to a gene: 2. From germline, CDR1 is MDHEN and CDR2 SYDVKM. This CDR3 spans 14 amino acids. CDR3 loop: CASRQGGSNQPQHF. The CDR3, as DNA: TGTGCCAGCCGACAGGGGGGTAGCAATCAGCCCCAGCATTTT.